This TCR beta chain was recovered during a study of beta chain features in type 1 diabetes (dated by TCRdb to the late 2010s). The study in broad terms: No differences in mean age, gender distribution, total cell number or subset yield were found between patients and healthy donors. A total of 100 million to 110 million sorted cells were examined across all samples, and a strong correlation was observed between cell number per subset and RNA yield. In the study, TCRB repertoires of sorted circulating CD4+ T cell subsets from recently diagnosed type 1 diabetes patients were compared with those of matched healthy donors. Naive and central memory subsets were obtained from all 30 or so donors, but regulatory and stem cell-like memory subsets were isolated from only 8 patients and roughly eight healthy donors. Summary of the overall study and its limitations: A moderate but significant shortening of TCRB CDR3 length was observed in type 1 diabetes patients in all four CD4+ subsets. PCR may preferentially amplify shorter templates, but because patient and control samples were amplified and corrected together, any resulting skew would affect both groups equally. Because the HLA sub-analyses included only small numbers of individuals, any influence of HLA type on TCRB rearrangement was left unresolved. Because cDNA was sequenced instead of genomic DNA, highly expressing activated cells could be over-represented, though the groups showed no difference in activation or CD3 levels. Naive, central memory and regulatory TCRB repertoires appeared to be more similar among patients than among healthy donors. At VDJ recombination sites, patients with type 1 diabetes made fewer insertions and deleted more nucleotides, a pattern implying thymic rearrangement abnormalities.

The High Capacity cDNA Reverse Transcription Kit was used to reverse transcribe all of the isolated RNA, meaning that expressed TCRB transcripts were what got sequenced. Deep immunoSEQ sequencing was performed on naive, central memory and regulatory T cell samples, with an average of approximately 3.9 million total reads per sample. After sorted cells were lysed in RLT buffer, RNA was extracted with DNase-treated RNeasy Micro or Mini kits, with the choice depending on cell number. To prevent cross-contamination, each cell subset was processed individually, whereas patient and healthy donor samples were processed jointly. TCRB sequences were amplified from cDNA with the immunoSEQ multiplex PCR, producing 87-bp fragments spanning the CDR3 region. The amplicons were sequenced using the Illumina HiSeq platform. Concerning the study's data processing: PCR bias was corrected computationally using synthetic template baselines, and reads within Hamming distance 2 were collapsed, with unmergeable singletons discarded. Reads were aligned against IMGT to assign V, D and J genes, CDR3 length and insertions or deletions at six rearrangement sites. Within each subset, clonotype counts were normalized to sorted cell number, and only after that were true diversity and Gini coefficients computed with the tcR R package. Repertoire sharing was quantified using the overlap coefficient calculated on TCRB nucleotide sequences. Out-of-frame TCRB sequences from naive cells were analyzed as a proxy for the pre-selection repertoire. TCRdb holds this immuneACCESS table with in-frame rearrangements only. Some clones are missing; in checked studies, unresolved V genes explain under half, and the rest has no known cause. D and trimming were read from the DNA, whereas the V and J calls and clone size are those reported in that table. The table for this sample lists 200,000 to 300,000 clones; 55% to 70% of them were counted only once. The ten top clones hold 0.053% of the sample.

The table lists this clone with a few counts. Its antigen remains unidentified. Base qualities were left out, and no much larger clone turns up one base away. A single peripheral blood draw of about 120 mL on average was collected from each donor into heparinised tubes. Naive, central memory, regulatory and stem cell-like memory CD4+ T cells were sorted on a BD FACSAria II using a panel including CD45RO, CCR7, CD25, CD127, CD95 and CD27. A purity above 98% was achieved for all sorted populations. PBMCs were isolated right away by Lymphoprep density gradient centrifugation and were stained directly, without culture. So that batch effects would be minimized, each experiment stained and sorted samples in pairs, pairing one healthy donor with one patient. From the cysteine through the phenylalanine, the CDR3 covers 13 amino acids. CDR3 DNA only is kept here, 39 bases in frame from base 1. Cut back by 5 bases and 0 bases, the V and J ends lie 8 bases apart. CDR1 and CDR2 are read off the germline V gene (reference sequence) as SEHNR and FQNEAQ.

The sequence was collected from a man younger than 45 in good health. The sequence links TRBV7-9 to TRBJ2-7; no D gene is confidently identified. Sequencing was done on a sample of naive CD4+ T cells from blood. The sample's cell subset or site label, in plain terms: true naive CD4+ T cells. The CDR3 in this case is CASSPISSYEQYF. The DNA sequence is given as TGTGCCAGCAGCCCAATCAGCTCCTACGAGCAGTACTTC.